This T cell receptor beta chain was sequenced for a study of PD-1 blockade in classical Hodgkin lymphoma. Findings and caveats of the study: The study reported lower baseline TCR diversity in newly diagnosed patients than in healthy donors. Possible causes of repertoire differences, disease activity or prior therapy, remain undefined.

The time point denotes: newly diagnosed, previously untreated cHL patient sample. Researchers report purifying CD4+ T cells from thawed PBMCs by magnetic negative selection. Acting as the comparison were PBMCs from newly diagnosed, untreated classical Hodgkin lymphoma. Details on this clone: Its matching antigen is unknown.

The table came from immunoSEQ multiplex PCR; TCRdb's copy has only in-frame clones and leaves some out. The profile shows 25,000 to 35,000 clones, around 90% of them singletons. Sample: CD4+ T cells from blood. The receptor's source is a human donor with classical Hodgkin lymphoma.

The CDR3 protein is CAIRTAALNTEAFF. The CDR3 DNA follows: TGTGCCATCAGGACGGCGGCCCTGAACACTGAAGCTTTCTTT. V gene TRBV10-3 combines with J gene TRBJ1-1; D gene uncertain. Trimming took off 6 bases at V and 0 bases at J, with 11 bases between the two ends. Germline CDR1 reads ENHRY; CDR2 reads SYGVKD. CDR3 length: 14 residues.